This TCR beta chain is from a study of T cells in Graves' hyperthyroidism and ophthalmopathy. It was uncontrolled infection, other autoimmune disease, pregnancy or lactation that excluded patients. Each diagnosis was grounded in clinical symptoms, serum thyroxine and TRAb, thyroid ultrasound, and orbital computed tomography. Using over 8.5 ml of fresh peripheral blood, PBMCs were prepared. Researchers took RNA transcripts and amplified the TCR beta CDR3 regions from them. A set of HTBI primers served as the primers for a first-round RT-PCR of the TCR CDR3. MiXCR, run by TCRdb on the multiplex PCR reads, gives a single entry per CDR3 protein. This sample has about 410,000 distinct CDR3 sequences, with about 14% found just once. There are 15 residues in the CDR3. V gave up 2 bases and J gave up 4 bases, with 13 bases separating them. Germline V gene lookup returns CDR1 SGHRS and CDR2 YFSETQ.

Sequencing input: blood. The clonotype comes from a woman in her 30s with Graves' ophthalmopathy. The chain uses TRBV5-1 and TRBJ1-5; D possibly corresponds to TRBD1 (5 bases). The CDR3 reads CASSFGPRQNQPQHF. The CDR3 DNA is TGCGCCAGCAGCTTCGGACCGAGACAGAATCAGCCCCAGCATTTT. Filled out from reference TRBV5-1 and TRBJ1-5, the complete variable domain reads KAGVTQTPRYLIKTRGQQVTLSCSPISGHRSVSWYQQTPGQGLQFLFEYFSETQRNKGNFPGRFSGRQFSNSRSEMNVSTLELGDSALYLCASSFGPRQNQPQHFGDGTRLSIL.